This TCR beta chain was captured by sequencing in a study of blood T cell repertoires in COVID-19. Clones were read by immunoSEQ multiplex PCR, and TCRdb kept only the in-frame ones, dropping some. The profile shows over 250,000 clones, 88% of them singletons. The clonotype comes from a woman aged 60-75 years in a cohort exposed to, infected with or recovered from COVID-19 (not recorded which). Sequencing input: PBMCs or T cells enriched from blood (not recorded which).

CDR3: CAGGTGGTDTQYF. In DNA, the CDR3 is TGTGCCGGCGGGACAGGGGGCACAGATACGCAGTATTTT. The chain carries TRBV7-9 and TRBJ2-3; 10 bases line up with TRBD1. The ends lost 11 bases at V and 1 base at J; junction bases unmatched: 3. The CDR3 runs to 13 residues. The V gene's germline CDR1 is SEHNR and CDR2 FQNEAQ (reference sequence).